This is a list of T cell receptor beta chains from one sample in a study of blood T cell repertoires in COVID-19. Assay: immunoSEQ multiplex PCR; the TCRdb copy retains only in-frame clones and omits some. The sample has around 380,000 clones; approximately 80% are singletons. Input material: peripheral blood. These receptors were obtained from a human donor with acute or convalescent COVID-19. The donor label of this sample is uncertain. The CDR3 runs from the conserved cysteine through the conserved F or W. A D gene is named only where the DNA matches it firmly. The listing skips clone size in some rows; elsewhere it reads once, few, many or a size class.

j_gene: TRBJ1-4; len: 17; d_gene: .; v_gene: TRBV5-1; abundance: .; CDR3aa: CASSLGASGSTNEKLFF; CDR3nt: TGCGCCAGCAGCTTGGGGGCCTCGGGATCGACTAATGAAAAACTGTTTTTT
j_gene: TRBJ2-1; len: 16; d_gene: TRBD2; v_gene: TRBV14; abundance: .; CDR3aa: CASSQELAGAMNEQFF; CDR3nt: TGTGCCAGCAGCCAAGAACTAGCGGGAGCGATGAATGAGCAGTTCTTC
j_gene: TRBJ1-5; len: 16; d_gene: .; v_gene: TRBV28; abundance: .; CDR3aa: CASTHLRGPQNQPQHF; CDR3nt: TGTGCCAGCACCCATCTTAGAGGGCCCCAGAATCAGCCCCAGCATTTT
j_gene: TRBJ1-1; len: 16; d_gene: TRBD1; v_gene: TRBV6-1; abundance: .; CDR3aa: CASSDSARTGGTEAFF; CDR3nt: TGTGCCAGCAGTGATTCAGCTCGGACAGGGGGGACTGAAGCTTTCTTT
j_gene: TRBJ1-5; len: 15; d_gene: TRBD1; v_gene: TRBV10-2; abundance: .; CDR3aa: CASSTTGGFNQPQHF; CDR3nt: TGCGCCAGCAGCACGACAGGGGGCTTCAATCAGCCCCAGCATTTT
j_gene: TRBJ1-1; len: 13; d_gene: .; v_gene: TRBV12-3/TRBV12-4; abundance: .; CDR3aa: CASLATVNTEAFF; CDR3nt: TGTGCCAGCCTCGCGACAGTTAACACTGAAGCTTTCTTT
j_gene: TRBJ2-2; len: 17; d_gene: TRBD2; v_gene: TRBV7-9; abundance: .; CDR3aa: CASSLSESGRSTGELFF; CDR3nt: TGTGCCAGCAGCTTATCGGAGAGCGGGAGGAGTACCGGGGAGCTGTTTTTT
j_gene: TRBJ2-1; len: 13; d_gene: TRBD2; v_gene: TRBV2; abundance: .; CDR3aa: CASSGSSYNEQFF; CDR3nt: TGTGCCAGTAGCGGGAGCTCCTACAATGAGCAGTTCTTC
j_gene: TRBJ2-5; len: 15; d_gene: TRBD1; v_gene: TRBV7-9; abundance: once; CDR3aa: CASSLAPGGQETQYF; CDR3nt: TGTGCCAGCAGCTTAGCACCAGGGGGACAAGAGACCCAGTACTTC
j_gene: TRBJ1-3; len: 16; d_gene: .; v_gene: TRBV2; abundance: few; CDR3aa: CASSGTTGYSGNTIYF; CDR3nt: TGTGCCAGCAGTGGGACTACAGGTTACTCTGGAAACACCATATATTTT
j_gene: TRBJ1-2; len: 12; d_gene: .; v_gene: TRBV6-5; abundance: .; CDR3aa: CASSPDVPPDTF; CDR3nt: TGTGCCAGCAGTCCAGATGTCCCTCCCGACACCTTC
j_gene: TRBJ2-1; len: 14; d_gene: .; v_gene: TRBV19; abundance: few; CDR3aa: CASSSSAGANEQFF; CDR3nt: TGTGCCAGTAGTTCTTCGGCAGGGGCCAATGAGCAGTTCTTC
j_gene: TRBJ2-5; len: 16; d_gene: TRBD2; v_gene: TRBV18; abundance: once; CDR3aa: CASSPPGLANLETQYF; CDR3nt: TGTGCCAGCTCACCTCCGGGACTAGCGAACCTTGAGACCCAGTACTTC
j_gene: TRBJ2-7; len: 14; d_gene: TRBD2; v_gene: TRBV11-3; abundance: .; CDR3aa: CASSKLADPYEQYF; CDR3nt: TGTGCCAGCAGCAAACTAGCGGATCCCTACGAGCAGTACTTC
j_gene: TRBJ1-2; len: 14; d_gene: .; v_gene: TRBV6-5; abundance: .; CDR3aa: CASSSQGGASGYTF; CDR3nt: TGTGCCAGCAGTTCCCAAGGGGGAGCAAGTGGCTACACCTTC
j_gene: TRBJ1-2; len: 14; d_gene: TRBD1; v_gene: TRBV9; abundance: once; CDR3aa: CASSLTRGDYGYTF; CDR3nt: TGTGCCAGCAGCCTAACCAGGGGGGACTATGGCTACACCTTC
j_gene: TRBJ1-3; len: 15; d_gene: .; v_gene: TRBV11-2; abundance: once; CDR3aa: CASRRRDRDGNTIYF; CDR3nt: TGTGCCAGCAGACGGCGGGATCGGGATGGAAACACCATATATTTT
j_gene: TRBJ1-2; len: 15; d_gene: .; v_gene: TRBV3-1/TRBV3-2; abundance: .; CDR3aa: CASSPVRDMNYGYTF; CDR3nt: TGTGCCAGCAGCCCGGTCAGGGACATGAACTATGGCTACACCTTC
j_gene: TRBJ1-1; len: 16; d_gene: TRBD1; v_gene: TRBV29-1; abundance: once; CDR3aa: CSVTRQGAGRNTEAFF; CDR3nt: TGCAGCGTGACGCGACAGGGGGCAGGTCGGAACACTGAAGCTTTCTTT
j_gene: TRBJ2-7; len: 13; d_gene: .; v_gene: TRBV4-2; abundance: .; CDR3aa: CASSARSSYEQYF; CDR3nt: TGTGCCAGCAGTGCTCGTAGCTCCTACGAGCAGTACTTC
j_gene: TRBJ1-1; len: 16; d_gene: .; v_gene: TRBV7-9; abundance: .; CDR3aa: CASSLGGGLQNTEAFF; CDR3nt: TGTGCCAGCAGCTTAGGAGGGGGTCTCCAAAACACTGAAGCTTTCTTT
j_gene: TRBJ1-6; len: 15; d_gene: .; v_gene: TRBV19; abundance: .; CDR3aa: CASSPPGSWNSPLHF; CDR3nt: TGTGCCAGTAGTCCTCCAGGGTCTTGGAATTCACCCCTCCACTTT
j_gene: TRBJ2-1; len: 16; d_gene: .; v_gene: TRBV14; abundance: .; CDR3aa: CASSLRLDGVYNEQFF; CDR3nt: TGTGCCAGCAGCCTCAGACTAGACGGCGTTTACAATGAGCAGTTCTTC
j_gene: TRBJ2-7; len: 19; d_gene: .; v_gene: TRBV18; abundance: .; CDR3aa: CASSPSPGKGARGSYEQYF; CDR3nt: TGTGCCAGCTCACCATCCCCAGGGAAAGGTGCGCGCGGCTCCTACGAGCAGTACTTC
j_gene: TRBJ2-2; len: 16; d_gene: .; v_gene: TRBV19; abundance: .; CDR3aa: CASSDPGQTNTGELFF; CDR3nt: TGTGCCAGTAGCGACCCGGGACAAACGAACACCGGGGAGCTGTTTTTT
j_gene: TRBJ2-5; len: 14; d_gene: .; v_gene: TRBV5-1; abundance: .; CDR3aa: CASSLGGGQETQYF; CDR3nt: TGCGCCAGCAGCCTAGGGGGGGGACAAGAGACCCAGTACTTC
j_gene: TRBJ1-5; len: 15; d_gene: .; v_gene: TRBV2; abundance: .; CDR3aa: CASSEVRGSNQPQHF; CDR3nt: TGTGCCAGCAGTGAGGTCAGGGGTAGCAATCAGCCCCAGCATTTT
j_gene: TRBJ2-2; len: 17; d_gene: .; v_gene: TRBV7-8; abundance: once; CDR3aa: CASSPPGWRAGTGELFF; CDR3nt: TGTGCCAGCAGCCCACCGGGCTGGAGGGCCGGCACCGGGGAGCTGTTTTTT
j_gene: TRBJ2-1; len: 13; d_gene: .; v_gene: TRBV5-4; abundance: .; CDR3aa: CASSFLGFGEQFF; CDR3nt: TGTGCCAGCAGCTTCCTCGGGTTTGGGGAGCAGTTCTTC